The 15 T cell receptor beta chains in this list originate from one sample, sequenced in a study of T cells after posttransplantation cyclophosphamide. Assay: immunoSEQ multiplex PCR; the TCRdb copy retains only in-frame clones and omits some. The data list 35,000 to 40,000 clones, none observed once; 2.5% falls to the top ten. The sample was PBMCs. Receptors were obtained from a man over 45 in good health, CMV-negative, and a related stem cell transplant donor.

This clone was counted many times. The gene calls are TRBV2 and TRBJ1-1; D gene uncertain. This CDR3 is built from 13 residues. The V end was cut by 5 bases, the J end by 3 bases, with 10 bases between. Germline V gene lookup returns CDR1 SNHLY and CDR2 FYNNEI. The CDR3 DNA sequence: TGTGCCAGCAGTAGTGTTTACTACACTGAAGCTTTCTTT. It yields the protein CASSSVYYTEAFF.

This clone has ten or more counts. This chain uses TRBV18 with TRBJ1-2; 9 nucleotides line up with TRBD1. Germline CDR1 is KGHSH and CDR2 is LQKENI. V was pared by 4 bases and J by 6 bases, with 6 bases of the junction left unmatched. The CDR3 length is 14 residues. CDR3 nucleotides: TGTGCCAGCTCACTAGGACAGGGGCAAGATGGCTACACCTTC. Translated: CASSLGQGQDGYTF.

This clone was detected many times. The chain recombines TRBV13 with TRBJ1-5; D is possibly TRBD1 (5 bases). The germline V and J ends were trimmed by 0 bases and 6 bases, with 6 bases remaining between them. CDR1 and CDR2 from the germline V gene are PRHDT and FYEKMQ (reference sequence). The CDR3 consists of 13 residues. The CDR3 spells CASSLGRAQPQHF. The CDR3 DNA reads as TGTGCCAGCAGCTTAGGCAGGGCTCAGCCCCAGCATTTT.

This clone was detected many times. V is TRBV2 and J is TRBJ1-2; a possible D gene is TRBD1 (5 bases). The V gene's germline CDR1 is SNHLY and CDR2 FYNNEI. Trimming left V 8 bases short and J 8 bases short, with 18 bases between. The CDR3 spans 13 residues. CDR3 DNA: TGTGCCAGCTGTGTAATGGGGCAAGTCGGCTACACCTTC. Translating gives CASCVMGQVGYTF.

This clone was recorded many times. The V gene is TRBV7-9, the J gene TRBJ2-1; 7 bases are a match to TRBD1. Germline CDR1 SEHNR, CDR2 FQNEAQ (reference sequence). The CDR3 consists of 17 residues. Losses at the gene ends were 5 bases for V and 4 bases for J; bases not matched to a gene: 14. CDR3 coding DNA: TGTGCCAGCAGCCCAAGACAGGGCATGGCCTCGTACAATGAGCAGTTCTTC. It codes for CASSPRQGMASYNEQFF.

This clone was counted many times. The J gene is TRBJ2-7, the V gene TRBV7-3, with 9 bases fitting TRBD2. Germline V lookup: CDR1 SGHTA, CDR2 FQGTGA. Trimming took 4 bases from V and 4 from J; bases not matched to a gene: 5. The CDR3 consists of 14 residues. This chain's CDR3 is CASSWDSGSYEQYF. In nucleotides, the CDR3 is TGTGCCAGCAGCTGGGATAGCGGGAGTTACGAGCAGTACTTC.

This clone was seen more than once but under ten times. This sequence joins TRBV30 and TRBJ2-5, with D possibly TRBD2 on 7 matching bases. Germline V gene sequence: CDR1 GTSNPN, CDR2 SVGIG (reference sequence). The CDR3 runs to 14 residues. V lost 4 bases and J 5 bases, leaving 17 bases between the germline ends. CDR3 in DNA: TGTGCCTGGAACTCCGGGGGGCCATTGGAGACCCAGTACTTC. It yields the protein CAWNSGGPLETQYF.

In its sample, this clone was seen many times. CDR3 in amino acids: CASSPPRSGGSPDTGELFF. CDR3 sequence (DNA): TGTGCCAGCTCACCACCCAGAAGCGGGGGGTCCCCGGACACCGGGGAGCTGTTTTTT. The V and J genes are TRBV18 and TRBJ2-2; 9 bases align to TRBD2. In germline, CDR1 is KGHSH, CDR2 LQKENI. This CDR3 region has 19 residues. The V gene end was trimmed by 0 bases and the J gene end by 3 bases; junction bases not matched to a gene: 11.

In its sample, this clone was seen a few times. The chain has TRBV4-1 and TRBJ1-6, with D hard to call. V gave up 0 bases and J gave up 3 bases, with 6 bases separating them. This CDR3 has 15 residues. Germline CDR1 is MGHRA and CDR2 is YSYEKL. As DNA, the CDR3 is TGCGCCAGCAGCCAAGAGACAAACTATAATTCACCCCTCCACTTT. Its translation is CASSQETNYNSPLHF.

This clone was seen a handful of times. One junction end does not reproduce the germline sequence, and a read error may be involved. CDR3 in amino acids: CASPPEGSINYGYTF. In nucleotides, the CDR3 is TGTGCCAGCCCACCGGAAGGGAGTATTAACTATGGCTACACCTTC. The genes are TRBV18 and TRBJ1-2; D unclear. The CDR3 covers 15 residues. Germline CDR1 reads KGHSH; CDR2 reads LQKENI. The variable domain in full, completed from reference TRBV18 and TRBJ1-2, reads NAGVMQNPRHLVRRRGQEARLRCSPMKGHSHVYWYRQLPEEGLKFMVYLQKENIIDESGMPKERFSAEFPKEGPSILRIQQVVRGDSAAYFCASPPEGSINYGYTFGSGTRLTVV.

The genes are TRBV11-2 and TRBJ1-6, with unresolved D. The CDR3 loop spans 17 amino acids. The ends were cut back, 4 bases at V and 10 bases at J, with 23 bases in the middle. Germline V CDR1 and CDR2: SGHAT, FQNNGV. CDR3 DNA sequence: TGTGCCAGCAGCTACGGGCGGGATACTGGGCGTGGATCACCCCTCCACTTT. Protein: CASSYGRDTGRGSPLHF.

This clone was counted ten times or more. The rearrangement joins TRBV10-3 to TRBJ1-5; D is ambiguous. From germline, CDR1 is ENHRY and CDR2 SYGVKD. Trimming stripped 0 bases from V and 6 bases from J, with 6 bases between. The length of the CDR3 is 13 residues. The DNA for the CDR3 is TGTGCCATCAGTGAGTCCCTGGCTCAGCCCCAGCATTTT. It yields the protein CAISESLAQPQHF.

This clone was recorded at least ten times. The V gene is TRBV19, the J gene TRBJ1-2; 8 bases map to TRBD1. In germline, CDR1 is LNHDA, CDR2 SQIVND (reference sequence). Germline trimming cut 7 bases from V and 3 bases from J; bases unmatched to any gene: 19. The length of the CDR3 is 18 residues. The CDR3 DNA is TGTGCCAGTAAAGAGGCAGGGGGCGCTCAGTATATAGACTATGGCTACACCTTC. Amino acid sequence: CASKEAGGAQYIDYGYTF.

This clone was detected many times. J is TRBJ2-4 and V is TRBV6-5; D is uncertain. V lost 5 bases, J lost 0 bases, and 11 bases lay in between. CDR1 and CDR2 from the germline V gene are MNHEY and SVGAGI. The CDR3 consists of 15 residues. The CDR3 is CASSPRGVAKNIQYF. CDR3 in DNA: TGTGCCAGCAGTCCCCGTGGAGTAGCCAAAAACATTCAGTACTTC.

This clone has ten or more counts. The V gene is TRBV7-2, the J gene TRBJ1-3; tentatively, D is TRBD1 (5 bases). This CDR3 has 13 amino acids. V lost 6 bases to trimming and J lost 2 bases, with 8 bases between them. CDR1 and CDR2 (germline): SGHTA, FQGNSA. The CDR3 region is CASRQDTGNTIYF. CDR3 nucleotide sequence: TGTGCCAGCAGACAGGATACTGGAAACACCATATATTTT.